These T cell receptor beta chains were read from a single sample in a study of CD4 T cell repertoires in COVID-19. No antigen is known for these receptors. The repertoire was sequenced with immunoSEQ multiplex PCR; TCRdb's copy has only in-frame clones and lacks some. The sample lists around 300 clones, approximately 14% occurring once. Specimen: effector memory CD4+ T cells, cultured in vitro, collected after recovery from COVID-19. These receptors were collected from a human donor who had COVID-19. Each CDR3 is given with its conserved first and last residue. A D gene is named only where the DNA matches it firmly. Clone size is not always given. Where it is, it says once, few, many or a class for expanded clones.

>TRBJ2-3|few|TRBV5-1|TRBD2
CASSSLAREGTDTQYF
TGCGCCAGCAGCTCCCTCGCTCGGGAGGGAACAGATACGCAGTATTTT
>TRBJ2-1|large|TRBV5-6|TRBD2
CASRPGGLAVFNEQFF
TGTGCCAGCAGGCCAGGAGGACTAGCGGTTTTTAATGAGCAGTTCTTC
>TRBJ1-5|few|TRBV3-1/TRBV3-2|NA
CASSQSGSASNQPQHF
TGTGCCAGCAGCCAATCGGGATCTGCCAGCAATCAGCCCCAGCATTTT
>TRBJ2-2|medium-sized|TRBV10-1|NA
CASSDGGFRAGELFF
TGCGCCAGCAGTGATGGTGGATTCAGGGCGGGGGAGCTGTTTTTT
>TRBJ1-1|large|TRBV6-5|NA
CASSYRGITPEAFF
TGTGCCAGCAGTTACCGGGGCATAACACCTGAAGCTTTCTTT
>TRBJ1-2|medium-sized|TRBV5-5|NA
CASSLREFSGLSNYGYTF
TGTGCCAGCAGCTTACGGGAGTTCAGCGGGTTGTCTAACTATGGCTACACCTTC
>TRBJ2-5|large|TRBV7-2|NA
CASSLDRQQETQYF
TGTGCCAGCAGCCTTGACAGGCAACAAGAGACCCAGTACTTC
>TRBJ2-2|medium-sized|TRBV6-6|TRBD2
CASSRTSDMVSGELFF
TGTGCCAGCAGCCGGACTAGCGATATGGTGTCCGGGGAGCTGTTTTTT
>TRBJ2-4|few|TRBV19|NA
CASSMRGDIQYF
TGTGCCAGTAGTATGAGGGGAGACATTCAGTACTTC
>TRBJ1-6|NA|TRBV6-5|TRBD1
CASSLDRVVSPLHF
TGTGCCAGCAGCCTTGACAGGGTGGTTTCACCCCTCCACTTT
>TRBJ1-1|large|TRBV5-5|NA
CASSGTRGTEAFF
TGTGCCAGCAGCGGTACGCGGGGTACTGAAGCTTTCTTT
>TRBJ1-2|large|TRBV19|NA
CASSIRQQGYGYTF
TGTGCCAGTAGTATTCGCCAGCAGGGGTATGGCTACACCTTC
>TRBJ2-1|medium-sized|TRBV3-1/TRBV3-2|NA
CASSPPRGLGEQFF
TGTGCCAGCAGTCCCCCCCGCGGCCTGGGGGAGCAGTTCTTC
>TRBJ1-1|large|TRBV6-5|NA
CASRDTGSMNTEAFF
TGTGCCAGTCGCGACACGGGGTCGATGAACACTGAAGCTTTCTTT